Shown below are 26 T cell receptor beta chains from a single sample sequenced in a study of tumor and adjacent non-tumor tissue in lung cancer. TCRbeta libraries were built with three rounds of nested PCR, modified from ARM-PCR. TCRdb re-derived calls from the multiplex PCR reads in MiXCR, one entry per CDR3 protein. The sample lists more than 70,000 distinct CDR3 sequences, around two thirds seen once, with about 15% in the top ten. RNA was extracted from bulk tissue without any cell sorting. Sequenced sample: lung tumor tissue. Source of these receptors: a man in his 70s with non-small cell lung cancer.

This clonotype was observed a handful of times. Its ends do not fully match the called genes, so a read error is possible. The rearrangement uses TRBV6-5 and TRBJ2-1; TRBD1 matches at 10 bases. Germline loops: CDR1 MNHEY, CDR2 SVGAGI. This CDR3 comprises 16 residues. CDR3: CASRPQGQGSFDEQFF. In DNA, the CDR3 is TGCGCCAGCAGACCCCAGGGACAGGGGTCGTTTGATGAGCAGTTCTTC.

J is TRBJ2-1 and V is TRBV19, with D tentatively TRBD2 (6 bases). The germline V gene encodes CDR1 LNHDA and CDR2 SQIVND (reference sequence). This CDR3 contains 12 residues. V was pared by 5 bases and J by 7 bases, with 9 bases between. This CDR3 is CASSSTRNEQFF. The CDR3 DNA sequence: TGTGCCAGTAGTTCGACTAGAAATGAGCAGTTCTTC. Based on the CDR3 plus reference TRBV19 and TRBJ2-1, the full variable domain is DGGITQSPKYLFRKEGQNVTLSCEQNLNHDAMYWYRQDPGQGLRLIYYSQIVNDFQKGDIAEGYSVSREKKESFPLTVTSAQKNPTAFYLCASSSTRNEQFFGPGTRLTVL.

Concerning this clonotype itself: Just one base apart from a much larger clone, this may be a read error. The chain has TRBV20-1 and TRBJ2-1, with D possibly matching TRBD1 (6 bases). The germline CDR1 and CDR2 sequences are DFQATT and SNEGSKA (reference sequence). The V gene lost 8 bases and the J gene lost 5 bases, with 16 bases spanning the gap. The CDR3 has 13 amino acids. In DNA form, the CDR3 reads TGCAGTACCCGATTAACAGGGAACAATGAGCAGTTCTTC. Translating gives CSTRLTGNNEQFF.

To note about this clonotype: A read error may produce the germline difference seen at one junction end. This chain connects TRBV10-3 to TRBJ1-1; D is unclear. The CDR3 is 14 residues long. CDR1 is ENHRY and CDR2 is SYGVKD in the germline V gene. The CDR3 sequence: CAISESPGVTEASF. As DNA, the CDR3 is TGTGCCATCAGTGAGTCCCCCGGGGTCACCGAAGCTTCCTTT.

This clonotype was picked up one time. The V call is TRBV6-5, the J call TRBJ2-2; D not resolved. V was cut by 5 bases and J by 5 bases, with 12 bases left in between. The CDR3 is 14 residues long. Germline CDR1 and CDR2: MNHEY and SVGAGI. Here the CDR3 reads CASSPKYCTGELFF. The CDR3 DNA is TGTGCCAGCAGTCCAAAGTACTGTACCGGGGAGCTGTTTTTT.

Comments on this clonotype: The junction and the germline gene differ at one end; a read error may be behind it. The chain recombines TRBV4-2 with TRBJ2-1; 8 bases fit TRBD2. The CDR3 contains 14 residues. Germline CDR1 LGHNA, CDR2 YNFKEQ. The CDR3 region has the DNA TGTCCCAGAAGCCAACACTTAAGCGGGGGAGGTCGGTTCTTC. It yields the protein CPRSQHLSGGGRFF.

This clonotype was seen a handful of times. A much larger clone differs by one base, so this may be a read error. The CDR3 nucleotides read TGCAGCGTTGAAGAAAGGGACCGGACAGCCATCAAAAACATTCAGTACTTC. Its translation: CSVEERDRTAIKNIQYF. The J gene is TRBJ2-4, the V gene TRBV29-1, with D possibly TRBD1 on 6 matching bases. The CDR3 is 17 amino acids. Germline assignment: CDR1 SQVTM and CDR2 ANQGSEA. The V end was cut by 0 bases, the J end by 3 bases, with 18 bases between.

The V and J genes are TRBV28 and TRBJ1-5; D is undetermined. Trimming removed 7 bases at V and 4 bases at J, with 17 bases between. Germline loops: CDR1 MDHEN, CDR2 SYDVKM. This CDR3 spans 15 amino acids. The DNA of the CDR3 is TGTGCCAGCACCGTCCTGATCGGTCCTAATCAGCCCCAGCATTTT. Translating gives CASTVLIGPNQPQHF.

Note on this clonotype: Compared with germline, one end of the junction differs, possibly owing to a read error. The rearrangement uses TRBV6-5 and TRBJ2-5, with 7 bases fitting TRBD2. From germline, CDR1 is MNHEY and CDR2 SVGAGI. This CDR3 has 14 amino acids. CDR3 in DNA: TGTGCCAGCAATTACTCAGTTAGCGGGGAGACCCAGTACTTC. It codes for CASNYSVSGETQYF.

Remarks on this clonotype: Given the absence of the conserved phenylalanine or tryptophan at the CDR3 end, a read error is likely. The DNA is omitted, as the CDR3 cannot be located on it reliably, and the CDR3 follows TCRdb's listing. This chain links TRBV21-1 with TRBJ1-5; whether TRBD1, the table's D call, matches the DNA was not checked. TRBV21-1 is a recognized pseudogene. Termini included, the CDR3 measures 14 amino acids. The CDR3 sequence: CASSRQGEFQPQHI.

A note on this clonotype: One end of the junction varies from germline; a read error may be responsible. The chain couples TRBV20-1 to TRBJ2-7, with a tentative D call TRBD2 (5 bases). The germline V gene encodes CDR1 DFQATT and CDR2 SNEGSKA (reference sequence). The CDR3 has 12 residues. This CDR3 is CSARGVGNEQHF. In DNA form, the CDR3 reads TGCAGTGCTAGGGGAGTAGGGAACGAGCAGCACTTC.

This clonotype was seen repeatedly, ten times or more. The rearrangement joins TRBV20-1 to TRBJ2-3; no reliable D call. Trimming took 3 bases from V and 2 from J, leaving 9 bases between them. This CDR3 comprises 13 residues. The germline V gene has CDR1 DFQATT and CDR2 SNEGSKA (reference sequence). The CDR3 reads CSASDQATDTQYF. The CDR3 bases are TGCAGTGCTAGTGACCAGGCCACAGATACGCAGTATTTT.

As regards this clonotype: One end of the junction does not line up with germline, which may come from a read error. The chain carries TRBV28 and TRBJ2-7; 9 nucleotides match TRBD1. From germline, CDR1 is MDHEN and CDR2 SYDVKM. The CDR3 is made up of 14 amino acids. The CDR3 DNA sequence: TGTGCCAACAGTCTTACGGACAGGGGAGCCGAGCAATACTTC. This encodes CANSLTDRGAEQYF.

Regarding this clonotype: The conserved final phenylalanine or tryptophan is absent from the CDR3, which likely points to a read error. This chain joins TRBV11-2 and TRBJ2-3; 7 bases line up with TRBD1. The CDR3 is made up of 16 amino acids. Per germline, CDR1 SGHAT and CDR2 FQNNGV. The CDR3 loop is CASGLDRTTSTDTQYS. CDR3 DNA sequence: TGTGCCAGCGGCTTGGACAGGACGACTAGCACAGATACGCAGTATTCT.

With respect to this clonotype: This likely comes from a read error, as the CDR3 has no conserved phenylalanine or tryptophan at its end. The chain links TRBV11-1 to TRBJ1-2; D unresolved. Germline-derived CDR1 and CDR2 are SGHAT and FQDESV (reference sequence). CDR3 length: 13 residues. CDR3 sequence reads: CASSFEGNYGYTI. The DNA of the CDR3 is TGTGCCAGCAGCTTTGAAGGAAATTATGGTTACACCATC.

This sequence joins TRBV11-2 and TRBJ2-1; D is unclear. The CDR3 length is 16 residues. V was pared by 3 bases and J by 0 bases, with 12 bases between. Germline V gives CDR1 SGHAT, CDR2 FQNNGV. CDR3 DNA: TGTGCCAGCAGCTTTATTTTAGCTGGCTCCTACAATGAGCAGTTCTTC. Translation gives CASSFILAGSYNEQFF.

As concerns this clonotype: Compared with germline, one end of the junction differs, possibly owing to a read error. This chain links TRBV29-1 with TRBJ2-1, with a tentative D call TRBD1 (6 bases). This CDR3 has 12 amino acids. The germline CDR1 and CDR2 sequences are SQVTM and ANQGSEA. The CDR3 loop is CSVVPGQSEQFF. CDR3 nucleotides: TGCAGCGTTGTCCCCGGACAGAGTGAGCAGTTTTTC.

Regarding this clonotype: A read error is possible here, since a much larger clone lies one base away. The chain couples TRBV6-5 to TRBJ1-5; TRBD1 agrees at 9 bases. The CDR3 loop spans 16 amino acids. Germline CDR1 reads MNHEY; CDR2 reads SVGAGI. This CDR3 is CASSYEYRGHNQSQHF. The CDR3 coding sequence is TGTGCCAGCAGTTACGAGTACAGGGGGCACAATCAGTCCCAGCATTTT.

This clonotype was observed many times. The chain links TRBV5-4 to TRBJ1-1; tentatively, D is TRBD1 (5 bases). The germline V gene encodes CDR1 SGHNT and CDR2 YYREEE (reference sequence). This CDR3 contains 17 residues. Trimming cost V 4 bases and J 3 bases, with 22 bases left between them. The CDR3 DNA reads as TGTGCCAGCAGCCGAGGGGCCAGAGAGAGGATTGACACTGAAGCTTTCTTT. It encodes CASSRGARERIDTEAFF.

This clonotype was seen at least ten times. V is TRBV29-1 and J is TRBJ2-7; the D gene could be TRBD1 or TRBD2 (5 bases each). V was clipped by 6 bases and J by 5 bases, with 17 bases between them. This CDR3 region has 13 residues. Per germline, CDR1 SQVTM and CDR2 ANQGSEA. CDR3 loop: CSVRGVGPHEQYF. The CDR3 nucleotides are TGCAGCGTGAGGGGAGTAGGGCCCCACGAGCAGTACTTC.

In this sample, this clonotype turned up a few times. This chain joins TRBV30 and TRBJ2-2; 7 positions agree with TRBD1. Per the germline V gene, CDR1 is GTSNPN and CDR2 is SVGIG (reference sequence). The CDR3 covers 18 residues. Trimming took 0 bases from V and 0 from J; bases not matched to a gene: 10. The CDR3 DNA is TGTGCCTGGAGTGTACGGGACAGAGTCCTATCGAACACCGGGGAGCTGTTTTTT. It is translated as CAWSVRDRVLSNTGELFF.

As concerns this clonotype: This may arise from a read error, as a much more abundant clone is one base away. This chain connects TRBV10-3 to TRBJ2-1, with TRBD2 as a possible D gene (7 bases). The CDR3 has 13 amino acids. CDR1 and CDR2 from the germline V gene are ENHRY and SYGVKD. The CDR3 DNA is TGTGTCATCAGTGATAAAGGGGGGGTGGGGCAGTTCTTC. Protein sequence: CVISDKGGVGQFF.

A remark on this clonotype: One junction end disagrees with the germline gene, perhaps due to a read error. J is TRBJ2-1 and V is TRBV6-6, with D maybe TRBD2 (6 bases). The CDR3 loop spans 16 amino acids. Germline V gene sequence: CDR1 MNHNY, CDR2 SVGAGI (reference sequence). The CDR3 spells CASSYLTPGRGFEQFF. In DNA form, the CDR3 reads TGTGCCAGTAGTTACCTAACCCCCGGACGGGGGTTTGAGCAGTTCTTC.

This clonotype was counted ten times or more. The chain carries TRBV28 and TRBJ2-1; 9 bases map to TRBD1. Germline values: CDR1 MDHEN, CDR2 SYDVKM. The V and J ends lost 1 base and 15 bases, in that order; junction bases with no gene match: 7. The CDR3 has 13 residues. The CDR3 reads CASSLLGTGILFF. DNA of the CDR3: TGTGCCAGCAGTTTATTGGGGACAGGGATTCTGTTCTTC.

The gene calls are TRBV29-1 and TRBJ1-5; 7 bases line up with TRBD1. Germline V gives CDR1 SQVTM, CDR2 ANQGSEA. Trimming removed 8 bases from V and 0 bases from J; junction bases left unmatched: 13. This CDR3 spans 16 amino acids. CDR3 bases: TGCAGCATTCCCCGGGACAGTGTCCATAGCAATCAGCCCCAGCATTTT. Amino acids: CSIPRDSVHSNQPQHF.

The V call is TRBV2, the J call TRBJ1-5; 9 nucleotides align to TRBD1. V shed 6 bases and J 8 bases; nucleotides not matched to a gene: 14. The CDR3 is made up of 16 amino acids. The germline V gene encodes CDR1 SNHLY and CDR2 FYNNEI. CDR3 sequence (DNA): TGTGCCAGCAGCCCGACCGGGACAGGGTTCCTTGAGCCCCAGCATTTT. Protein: CASSPTGTGFLEPQHF.